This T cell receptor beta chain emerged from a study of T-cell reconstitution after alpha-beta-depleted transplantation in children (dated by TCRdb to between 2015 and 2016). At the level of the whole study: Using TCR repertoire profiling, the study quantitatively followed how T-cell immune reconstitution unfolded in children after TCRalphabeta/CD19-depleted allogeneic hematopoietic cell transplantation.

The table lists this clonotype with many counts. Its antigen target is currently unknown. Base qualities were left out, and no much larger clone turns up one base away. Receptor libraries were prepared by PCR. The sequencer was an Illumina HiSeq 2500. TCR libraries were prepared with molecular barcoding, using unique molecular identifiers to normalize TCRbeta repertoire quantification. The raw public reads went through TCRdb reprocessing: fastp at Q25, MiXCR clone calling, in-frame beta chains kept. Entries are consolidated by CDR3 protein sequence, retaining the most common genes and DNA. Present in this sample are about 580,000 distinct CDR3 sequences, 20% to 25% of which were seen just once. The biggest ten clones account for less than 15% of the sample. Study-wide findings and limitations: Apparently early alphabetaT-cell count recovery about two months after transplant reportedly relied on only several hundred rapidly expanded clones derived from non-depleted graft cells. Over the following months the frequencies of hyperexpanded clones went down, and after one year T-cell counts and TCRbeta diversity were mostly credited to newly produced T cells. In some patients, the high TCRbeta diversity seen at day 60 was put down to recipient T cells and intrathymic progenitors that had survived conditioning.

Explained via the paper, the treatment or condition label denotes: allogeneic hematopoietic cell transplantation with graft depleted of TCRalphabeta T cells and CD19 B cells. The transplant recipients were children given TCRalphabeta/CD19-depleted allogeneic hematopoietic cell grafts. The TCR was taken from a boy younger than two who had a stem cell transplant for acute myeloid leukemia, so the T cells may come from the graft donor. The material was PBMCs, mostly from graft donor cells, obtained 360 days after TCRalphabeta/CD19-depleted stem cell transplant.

The CDR3 sequence is CSVSPLLAGSYNEQFF. The DNA is TGCAGTGTTTCGCCACTACTAGCTGGGTCCTACAATGAGCAGTTCTTC. The sequence links TRBV20-1 to TRBJ2-1, and the D gene may be TRBD2, 6 bases matching. Deletion took 7 bases off V and 1 base off J, with a span of 20 bases between the germline ends. Taken from cysteine to phenylalanine, the CDR3 has 16 residues. Only the CDR3 DNA is retained, 48 bases long and in frame from the first base. Via the germline V gene (reference sequence), CDR1 is DFQATT and CDR2 SNEGSKA.